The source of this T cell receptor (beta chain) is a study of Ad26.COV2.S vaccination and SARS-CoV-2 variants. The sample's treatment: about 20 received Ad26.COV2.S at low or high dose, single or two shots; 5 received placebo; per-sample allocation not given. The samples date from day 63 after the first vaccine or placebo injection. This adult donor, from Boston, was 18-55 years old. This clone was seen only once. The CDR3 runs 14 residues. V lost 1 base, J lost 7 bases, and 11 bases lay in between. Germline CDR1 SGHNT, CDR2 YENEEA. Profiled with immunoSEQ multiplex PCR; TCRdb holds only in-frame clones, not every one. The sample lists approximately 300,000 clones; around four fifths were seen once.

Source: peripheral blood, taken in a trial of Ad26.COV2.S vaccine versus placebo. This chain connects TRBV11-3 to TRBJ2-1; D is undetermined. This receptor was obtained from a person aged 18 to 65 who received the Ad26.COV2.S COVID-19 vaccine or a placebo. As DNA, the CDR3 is TGTGCCAGCAGCTTAGGGGCAGTCGGGAATGAGCAGTTCTTC. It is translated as CASSLGAVGNEQFF.